The present TCR beta chain was sequenced within a study of T cells in women clearing cervical HPV infection. Trimming removed 5 bases from V and 4 bases from J; junction bases left unmatched: 7. Germline V CDR1 and CDR2: SGHTA, FQGNSA. This CDR3 spans 14 amino acids. Assay: immunoSEQ multiplex PCR; the TCRdb copy retains only in-frame clones and omits some. This table holds fewer than 40,000 clones. As to this clone: The read stops 3 residues short of the end of the CDR3; the missing end is completed from the germline J gene.

This chain links TRBV7-2 with TRBJ2-5, with TRBD1 matching 7 bases. Sequenced material: blood buffy coat. The receptor was derived from a woman between 18 and 70 years old with a cervical HPV16 infection that either progressed to CIN3+ or cleared (not recorded which). Partial CDR3 DNA: TGTGCCAGCAGCGAAAACAGGGGTGGAGAGACC. This codes for CASSENRGGET. The full CDR3 is CASSENRGGETQYF.